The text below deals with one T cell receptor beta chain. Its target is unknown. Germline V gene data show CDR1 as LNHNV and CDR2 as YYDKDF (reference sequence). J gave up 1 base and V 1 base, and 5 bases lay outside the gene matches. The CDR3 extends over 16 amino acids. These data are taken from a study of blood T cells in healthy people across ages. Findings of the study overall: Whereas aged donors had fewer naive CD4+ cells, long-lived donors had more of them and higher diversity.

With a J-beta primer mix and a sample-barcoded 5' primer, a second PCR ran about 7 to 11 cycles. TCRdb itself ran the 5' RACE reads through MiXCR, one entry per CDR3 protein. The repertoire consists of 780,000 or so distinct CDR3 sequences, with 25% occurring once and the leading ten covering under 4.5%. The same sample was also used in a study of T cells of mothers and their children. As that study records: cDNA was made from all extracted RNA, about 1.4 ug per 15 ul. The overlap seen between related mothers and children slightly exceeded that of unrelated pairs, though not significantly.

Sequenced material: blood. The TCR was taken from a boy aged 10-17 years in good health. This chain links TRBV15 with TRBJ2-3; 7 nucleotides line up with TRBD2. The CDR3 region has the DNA TGTGCCACCAGCAGAGCAGCAGCGGGACGCACAGATACGCAGTATTTT. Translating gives CATSRAAAGRTDTQYF.